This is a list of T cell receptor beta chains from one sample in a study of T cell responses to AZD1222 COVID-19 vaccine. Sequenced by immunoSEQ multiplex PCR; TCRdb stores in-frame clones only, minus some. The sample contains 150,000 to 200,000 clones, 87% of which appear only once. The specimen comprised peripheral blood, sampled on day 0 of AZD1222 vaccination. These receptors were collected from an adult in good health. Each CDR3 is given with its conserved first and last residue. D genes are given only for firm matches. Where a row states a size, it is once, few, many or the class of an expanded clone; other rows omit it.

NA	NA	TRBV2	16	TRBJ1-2	TGTGCCAGCAGTGCTCAAGGACAGATTCCTAACTATGGCTACACCTTC	CASSAQGQIPNYGYTF
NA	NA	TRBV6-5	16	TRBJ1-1	TGTGCCAGCAGTTACTCAGGAGTAACGGTGAACACTGAAGCTTTCTTT	CASSYSGVTVNTEAFF
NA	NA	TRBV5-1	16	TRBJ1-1	TGCGCCAGCAGCCCGCCTGGCGGAATCCTGGGCACTGAAGCTTTCTTT	CASSPPGGILGTEAFF
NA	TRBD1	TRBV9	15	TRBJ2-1	TGTGCCAGCAGCGTATGGGGACAGGGGTACTATGAGCAGTTCTTC	CASSVWGQGYYEQFF
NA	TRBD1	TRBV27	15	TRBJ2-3	TGTGCCAGCAGTTGGGGGACAGGGGGTACAGATACGCAGTATTTT	CASSWGTGGTDTQYF
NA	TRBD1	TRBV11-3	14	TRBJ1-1	TGTGCCAGCAGCCGGGGACAGGGGAACACTGAAGCTTTCTTT	CASSRGQGNTEAFF
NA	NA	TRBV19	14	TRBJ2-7	TGTGCCAGTAGCAGGACGGTGGGCTCCTACGAGCAGTACTTC	CASSRTVGSYEQYF
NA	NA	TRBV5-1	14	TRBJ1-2	TGCGCCAGCAGCCCAGGTGGGGGTATACTCGGCTACACCTTC	CASSPGGGILGYTF
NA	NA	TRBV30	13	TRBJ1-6	TGTGCCTGGAGTATCCGGGATAATTCACCCCTCCACTTT	CAWSIRDNSPLHF
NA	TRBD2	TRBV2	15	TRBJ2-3	TGTGCCAGCAGTGGACTAGCGGGAGGCTTTGATACGCAGTATTTT	CASSGLAGGFDTQYF
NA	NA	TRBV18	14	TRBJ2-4	TGTGCCAGCTCACCCTCGTTGTCCAAAAACATTCAGTACTTC	CASSPSLSKNIQYF
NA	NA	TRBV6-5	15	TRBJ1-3	TGTGCCAGCAGTTACTCGGGAGGCTCTGGAAACACCATATATTTT	CASSYSGGSGNTIYF
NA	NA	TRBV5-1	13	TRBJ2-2	TGCGCCAGCAGCTTGGGAGGGACCGGGGAGCTGTTTTTT	CASSLGGTGELFF
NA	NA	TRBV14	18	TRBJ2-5	TGTGCCAGCAGCCAACATCCATACGACATCCACAATCAAGAGACCCAGTACTTC	CASSQHPYDIHNQETQYF
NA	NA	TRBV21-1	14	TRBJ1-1	TGTGCCAGCTACCCACCGCAGCTGAACACTGAAGCTTTCTTT	CASYPPQLNTEAFF
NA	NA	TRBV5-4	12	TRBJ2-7	TGTGCCAGCAGCTTCGGTTCCAACGAGCAGTACTTC	CASSFGSNEQYF
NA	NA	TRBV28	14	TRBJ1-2	TGTGCCAGCAGTTTGATGGACAGATTCAGAGGCTACACCTTC	CASSLMDRFRGYTF
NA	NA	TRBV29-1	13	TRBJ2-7	TGCAGTCACGGTGGCGGCAGCTCCTACGAGCAGTACTTC	CSHGGGSSYEQYF
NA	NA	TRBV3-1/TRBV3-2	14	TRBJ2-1	TGTGCCAGCGCCGGGAGTTACGGGGGCAATGAGCAGTTCTTC	CASAGSYGGNEQFF
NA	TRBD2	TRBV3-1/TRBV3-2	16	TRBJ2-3	TGTGCCAGCAGGCGCGGTCCTAGCGGAAGCACAGATACGCAGTATTTT	CASRRGPSGSTDTQYF
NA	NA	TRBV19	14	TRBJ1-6	TGTGCCAGTAGCCCTAGACCGATTAATTCACCCCTCCACTTT	CASSPRPINSPLHF
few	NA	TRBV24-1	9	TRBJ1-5	TGTGCCGGGTTTCAGCCCCAGCATTTT	CAGFQPQHF
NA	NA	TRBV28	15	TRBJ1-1	TGTGCCAGCAGTTTTAGCGGGGCGGCGAACACTGAAGCTTTCTTT	CASSFSGAANTEAFF
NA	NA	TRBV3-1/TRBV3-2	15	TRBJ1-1	TGTGCCAGCAGCCCGTGGAACAGGGAGGACACTGAAGCTTTCTTT	CASSPWNREDTEAFF
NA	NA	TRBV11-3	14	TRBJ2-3	TGTGCCAGCAGCAGTTCCGGGCGCACAGATACGCAGTATTTT	CASSSSGRTDTQYF
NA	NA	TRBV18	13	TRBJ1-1	TGTGCCAGCTCACCAGCCGGAGCCACTGAAGCTTTCTTT	CASSPAGATEAFF
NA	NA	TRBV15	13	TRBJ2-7	TGTGCCACCAGCAGGACGGACGGCTACGAGCAGTACTTC	CATSRTDGYEQYF
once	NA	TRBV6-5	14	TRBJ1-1	TGTGCCAGCGGGAACAGCGGCGTTGGCACTGAAGCTTTCTTT	CASGNSGVGTEAFF
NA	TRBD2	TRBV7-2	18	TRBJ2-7	TGTGCCAGCAGCTTAGTGGGACTAGCGGGATTTTCTCTCTACGAGCAGTACTTC	CASSLVGLAGFSLYEQYF
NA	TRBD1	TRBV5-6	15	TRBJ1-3	TGTGCCAGCAGCAGGTACAGGGGGGCTGGAAACACCATATATTTT	CASSRYRGAGNTIYF
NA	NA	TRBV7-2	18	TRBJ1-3	TGTGCCAGCAGCTTGGGGTGGGGGGACGGAGGCCTTGGAAACACCATATATTTT	CASSLGWGDGGLGNTIYF